The rows below give T cell receptor beta chains drawn from one sample of a study of Ad26.COV2.S vaccination and SARS-CoV-2 variants. Profiling relied on immunoSEQ multiplex PCR, and the TCRdb table lists in-frame clones only, not all of them. The sample has fewer than 300,000 clones, over 75% seen once. The sequenced sample was peripheral blood, obtained in a trial of Ad26.COV2.S vaccine versus placebo. The origin of the receptors is a person aged 18-60 years who received the Ad26.COV2.S COVID-19 vaccine or a placebo. CDR3s include the opening cysteine and the closing phenylalanine or tryptophan. Each record gives: D gene, clone size, CDR3 length, J gene, V gene, CDR3 DNA, CDR3 protein. D genes are given only for firm matches. Size tells how often a clone was seen (once, few, many) or the class of an expanded clone, and some rows leave it out.

d_gene: -; abundance: -; len: 14; j_gene: TRBJ1-4; v_gene: TRBV5-1; CDR3nt: TGCGCCAGCAGCTTCGGGGTGACTAATGAAAAACTGTTTTTT; CDR3aa: CASSFGVTNEKLFF
d_gene: TRBD1; abundance: -; len: 15; j_gene: TRBJ2-1; v_gene: TRBV28; CDR3nt: TGTGCCAGCAGACTAGGACAGGGGCGTTTCAATGAGCAGTTCTTC; CDR3aa: CASRLGQGRFNEQFF
d_gene: -; abundance: -; len: 15; j_gene: TRBJ1-1; v_gene: TRBV16; CDR3nt: TGTGCCAGCAGCCCTCCCAGGGGAAGGAACACTGAAGCTTTCTTT; CDR3aa: CASSPPRGRNTEAFF
d_gene: -; abundance: once; len: 11; j_gene: TRBJ2-4; v_gene: TRBV7-2; CDR3nt: TGTGCCAGCAGCACAGAAAACATTCAGTACTTC; CDR3aa: CASSTENIQYF
d_gene: -; abundance: -; len: 12; j_gene: TRBJ1-1; v_gene: TRBV6-5; CDR3nt: TGTGCCAGCAGGGGGCCGGCCACTGAAGCTTTCTTT; CDR3aa: CASRGPATEAFF
d_gene: -; abundance: once; len: 16; j_gene: TRBJ2-6; v_gene: TRBV10-2; CDR3nt: TGCGCCAGCAGTGAAGGCAGACCCTCTGGGGCCAACGTCCTGACTTTC; CDR3aa: CASSEGRPSGANVLTF
d_gene: -; abundance: few; len: 14; j_gene: TRBJ1-5; v_gene: TRBV6-5; CDR3nt: TGTGCCAGCAGTTCGGGAGGCACGAATCAGCCCCAGCATTTT; CDR3aa: CASSSGGTNQPQHF
d_gene: -; abundance: -; len: 12; j_gene: TRBJ2-2; v_gene: TRBV6-6; CDR3nt: TGTGCCAGCAGTTCTAACACCGGGGAGCTGTTTTTT; CDR3aa: CASSSNTGELFF
d_gene: -; abundance: -; len: 15; j_gene: TRBJ2-1; v_gene: TRBV6-1; CDR3nt: TGTGCCAGCAGTGAATTCTCGGACTCCTACAATGAGCAGTTCTTC; CDR3aa: CASSEFSDSYNEQFF
d_gene: TRBD1; abundance: -; len: 18; j_gene: TRBJ2-2; v_gene: TRBV3-1/TRBV3-2; CDR3nt: TGTGCCAGCAGCCAAGGCCACCCGGGGACAGAAATAACCGGGGAGCTGTTTTTT; CDR3aa: CASSQGHPGTEITGELFF
d_gene: -; abundance: -; len: 14; j_gene: TRBJ1-1; v_gene: TRBV2; CDR3nt: TGTGCCAGCAGTGAAGCATTACAGGGCGCTGAAGCTTTCTTT; CDR3aa: CASSEALQGAEAFF
d_gene: -; abundance: -; len: 15; j_gene: TRBJ2-1; v_gene: TRBV9; CDR3nt: TGTGCCAGCAGCGTTTCCGGGACGGACTACAATGAGCAGTTCTTC; CDR3aa: CASSVSGTDYNEQFF
d_gene: -; abundance: -; len: 14; j_gene: TRBJ2-1; v_gene: TRBV19; CDR3nt: TGTGCCAGTAGTATAGATAAACGACTCAATGAGCAGTTCTTC; CDR3aa: CASSIDKRLNEQFF
d_gene: TRBD2; abundance: once; len: 14; j_gene: TRBJ2-1; v_gene: TRBV10-2; CDR3nt: TGCGCCAGCATAGGGGCTAGCGGAGACAATGAGCAGTTCTTC; CDR3aa: CASIGASGDNEQFF
d_gene: -; abundance: -; len: 13; j_gene: TRBJ1-1; v_gene: TRBV19; CDR3nt: TGTGCCAGTAAATGGGGGTCGAACACTGAAGCTTTCTTT; CDR3aa: CASKWGSNTEAFF
d_gene: -; abundance: -; len: 18; j_gene: TRBJ1-1; v_gene: TRBV15; CDR3nt: TGTGCCACCAGCAGAGATCCCCGCAAATTGGCCCTAAACACTGAAGCTTTCTTT; CDR3aa: CATSRDPRKLALNTEAFF
d_gene: TRBD2; abundance: -; len: 16; j_gene: TRBJ2-3; v_gene: TRBV19; CDR3nt: TGTGCCAGTAGTAAAGGGCTAGCGGGAGTAACAGATACGCAGTATTTT; CDR3aa: CASSKGLAGVTDTQYF
d_gene: -; abundance: -; len: 14; j_gene: TRBJ1-1; v_gene: TRBV11-1; CDR3nt: TGTGCCAGCAGCTCAGGACAGATGAACACTGAAGCTTTCTTT; CDR3aa: CASSSGQMNTEAFF
d_gene: -; abundance: -; len: 16; j_gene: TRBJ1-2; v_gene: TRBV18; CDR3nt: TGTGCCAGCTCACCGAACGGCAGGGATACTAACTATGGCTACACCTTC; CDR3aa: CASSPNGRDTNYGYTF
d_gene: TRBD1; abundance: -; len: 15; j_gene: TRBJ2-5; v_gene: TRBV19; CDR3nt: TGTGCCAGTAGTACACAGGGGGCGCGGGATGAGACCCAGTACTTC; CDR3aa: CASSTQGARDETQYF
d_gene: -; abundance: -; len: 11; j_gene: TRBJ2-5; v_gene: TRBV5-1; CDR3nt: TGCGCCAGCAGCGCCCAAGAGACCCAGTACTTC; CDR3aa: CASSAQETQYF
d_gene: -; abundance: -; len: 13; j_gene: TRBJ1-1; v_gene: TRBV3-1/TRBV3-2; CDR3nt: TGTGCCAGCAGCCAGCAGGGGAACACTGAAGCTTTCTTT; CDR3aa: CASSQQGNTEAFF
d_gene: -; abundance: -; len: 13; j_gene: TRBJ1-3; v_gene: TRBV30; CDR3nt: TGTGCCGGATTGAGGACAGCTGGAAACACCATATATTTT; CDR3aa: CAGLRTAGNTIYF
d_gene: -; abundance: -; len: 12; j_gene: TRBJ1-2; v_gene: TRBV19; CDR3nt: TGTGCCAGTAGTATAGACCCCTTCGGCTACACCTTC; CDR3aa: CASSIDPFGYTF
d_gene: -; abundance: -; len: 13; j_gene: TRBJ1-4; v_gene: TRBV12-3/TRBV12-4; CDR3nt: TGTGCCAGCAGGAGACAGGATAATGAAAAACTGTTTTTT; CDR3aa: CASRRQDNEKLFF
d_gene: -; abundance: -; len: 16; j_gene: TRBJ1-2; v_gene: TRBV4-2; CDR3nt: TGTGCCAGCAGCCAAGCTGGAGGGGGGCAGGCTGTAGGCTACACCTTC; CDR3aa: CASSQAGGGQAVGYTF
d_gene: -; abundance: -; len: 13; j_gene: TRBJ1-5; v_gene: TRBV18; CDR3nt: TGTGCCAGCTCACAGGACGGAGCAGCTCCCCAGCATTTT; CDR3aa: CASSQDGAAPQHF